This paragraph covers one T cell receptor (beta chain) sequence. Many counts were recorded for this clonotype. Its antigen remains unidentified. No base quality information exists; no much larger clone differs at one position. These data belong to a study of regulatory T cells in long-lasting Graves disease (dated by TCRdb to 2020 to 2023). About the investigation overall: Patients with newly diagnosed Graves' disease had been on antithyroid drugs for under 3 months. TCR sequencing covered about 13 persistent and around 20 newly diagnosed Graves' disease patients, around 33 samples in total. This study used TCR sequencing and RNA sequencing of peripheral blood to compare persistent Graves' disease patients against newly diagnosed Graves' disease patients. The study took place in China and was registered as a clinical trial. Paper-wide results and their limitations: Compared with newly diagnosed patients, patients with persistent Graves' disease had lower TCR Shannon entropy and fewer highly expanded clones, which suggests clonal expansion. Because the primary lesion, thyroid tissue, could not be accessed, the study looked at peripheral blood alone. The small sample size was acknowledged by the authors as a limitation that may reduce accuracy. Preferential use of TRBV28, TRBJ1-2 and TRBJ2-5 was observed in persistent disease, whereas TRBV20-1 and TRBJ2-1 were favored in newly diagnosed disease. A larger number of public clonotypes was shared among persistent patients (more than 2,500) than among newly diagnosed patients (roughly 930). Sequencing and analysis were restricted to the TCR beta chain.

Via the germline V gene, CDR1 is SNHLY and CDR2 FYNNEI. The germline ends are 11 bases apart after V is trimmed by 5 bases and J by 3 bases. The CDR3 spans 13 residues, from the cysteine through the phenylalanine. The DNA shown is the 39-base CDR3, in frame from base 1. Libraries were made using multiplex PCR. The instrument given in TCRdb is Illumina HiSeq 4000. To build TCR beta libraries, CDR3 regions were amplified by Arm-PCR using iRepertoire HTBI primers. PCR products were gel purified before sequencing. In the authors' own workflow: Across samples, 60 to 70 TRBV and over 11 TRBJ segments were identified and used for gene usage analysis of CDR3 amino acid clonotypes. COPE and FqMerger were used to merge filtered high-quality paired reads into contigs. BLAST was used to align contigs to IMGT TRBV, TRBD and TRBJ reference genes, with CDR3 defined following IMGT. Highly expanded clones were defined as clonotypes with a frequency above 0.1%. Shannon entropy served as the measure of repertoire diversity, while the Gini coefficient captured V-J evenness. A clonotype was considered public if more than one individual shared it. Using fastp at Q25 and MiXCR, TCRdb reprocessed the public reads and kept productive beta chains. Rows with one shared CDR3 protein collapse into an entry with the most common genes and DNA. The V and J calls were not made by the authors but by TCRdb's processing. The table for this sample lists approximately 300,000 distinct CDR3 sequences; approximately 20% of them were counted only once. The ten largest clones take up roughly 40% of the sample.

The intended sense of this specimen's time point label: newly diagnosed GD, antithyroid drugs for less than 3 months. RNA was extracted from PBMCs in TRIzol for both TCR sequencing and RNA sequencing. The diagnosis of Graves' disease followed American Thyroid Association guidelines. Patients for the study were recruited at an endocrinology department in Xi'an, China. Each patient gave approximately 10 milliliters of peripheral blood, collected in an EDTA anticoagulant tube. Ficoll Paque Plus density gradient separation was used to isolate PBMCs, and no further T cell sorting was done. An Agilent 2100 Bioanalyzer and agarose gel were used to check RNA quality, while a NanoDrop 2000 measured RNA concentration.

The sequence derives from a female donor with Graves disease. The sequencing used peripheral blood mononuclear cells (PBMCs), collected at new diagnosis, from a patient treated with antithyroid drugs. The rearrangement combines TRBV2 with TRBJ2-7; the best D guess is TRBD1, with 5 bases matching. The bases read TGTGCCAGCAGTTACGCACAGGTCTACGAGCAGTACTTC. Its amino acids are CASSYAQVYEQYF.